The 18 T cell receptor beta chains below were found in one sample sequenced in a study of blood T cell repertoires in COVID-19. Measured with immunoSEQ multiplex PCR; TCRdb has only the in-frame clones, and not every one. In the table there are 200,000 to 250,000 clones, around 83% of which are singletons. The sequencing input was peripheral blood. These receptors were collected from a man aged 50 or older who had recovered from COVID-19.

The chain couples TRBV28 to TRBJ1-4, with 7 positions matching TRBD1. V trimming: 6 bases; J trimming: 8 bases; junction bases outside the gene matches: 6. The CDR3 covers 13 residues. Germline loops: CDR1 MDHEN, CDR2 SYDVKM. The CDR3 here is CASRTGASEKLFF. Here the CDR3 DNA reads TGTGCCAGCAGAACAGGGGCGAGCGAAAAACTGTTTTTT.

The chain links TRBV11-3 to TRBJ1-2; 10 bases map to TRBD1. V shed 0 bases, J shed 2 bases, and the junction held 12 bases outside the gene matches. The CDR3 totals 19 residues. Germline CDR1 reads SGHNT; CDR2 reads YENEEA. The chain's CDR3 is CASSLDRWDRGSENYGYTF. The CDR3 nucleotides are TGTGCCAGCAGCTTAGATCGGTGGGACAGGGGTTCAGAGAACTATGGCTACACCTTC.

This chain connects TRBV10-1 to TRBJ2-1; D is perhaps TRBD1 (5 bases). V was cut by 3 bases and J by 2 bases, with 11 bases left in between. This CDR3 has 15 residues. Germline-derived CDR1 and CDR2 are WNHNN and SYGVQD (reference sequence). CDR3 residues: CASSDAGRPYNEQFF. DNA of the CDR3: TGCGCCAGCAGTGATGCAGGGCGACCCTACAATGAGCAGTTCTTC.

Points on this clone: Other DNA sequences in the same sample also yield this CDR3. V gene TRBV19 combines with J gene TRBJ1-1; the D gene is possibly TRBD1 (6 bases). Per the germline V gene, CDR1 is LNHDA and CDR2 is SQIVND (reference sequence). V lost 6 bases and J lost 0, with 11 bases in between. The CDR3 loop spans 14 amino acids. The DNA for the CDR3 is TGTGCCAGTAGCTTACAGGGTATGAACACTGAAGCTTTCTTT. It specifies CASSLQGMNTEAFF. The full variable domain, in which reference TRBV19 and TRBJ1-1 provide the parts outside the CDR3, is DGGITQSPKYLFRKEGQNVTLSCEQNLNHDAMYWYRQDPGQGLRLIYYSQIVNDFQKGDIAEGYSVSREKKESFPLTVTSAQKNPTAFYLCASSLQGMNTEAFFGQGTRLTVV.

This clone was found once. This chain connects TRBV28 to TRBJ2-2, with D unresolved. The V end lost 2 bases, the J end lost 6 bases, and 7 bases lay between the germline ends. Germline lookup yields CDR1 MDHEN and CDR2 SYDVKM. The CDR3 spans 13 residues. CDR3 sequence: CASSLPGPGELFF. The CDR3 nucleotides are TGTGCCAGCAGTTTACCCGGTCCCGGGGAGCTGTTTTTT.

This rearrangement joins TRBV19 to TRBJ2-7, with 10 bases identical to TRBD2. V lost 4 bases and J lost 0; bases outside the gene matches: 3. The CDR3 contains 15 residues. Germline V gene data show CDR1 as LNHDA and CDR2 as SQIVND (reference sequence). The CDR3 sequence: CASSKSSGGSYEQYF. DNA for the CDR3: TGTGCCAGTAGTAAGTCTAGCGGGGGCTCCTACGAGCAGTACTTC.

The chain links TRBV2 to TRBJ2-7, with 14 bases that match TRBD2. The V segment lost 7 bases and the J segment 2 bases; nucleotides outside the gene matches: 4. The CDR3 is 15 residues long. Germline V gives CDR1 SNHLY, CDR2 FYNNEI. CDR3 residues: CASTGTSGSPYEQYF. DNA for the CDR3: TGTGCCAGCACCGGGACTAGCGGGAGCCCCTACGAGCAGTACTTC.

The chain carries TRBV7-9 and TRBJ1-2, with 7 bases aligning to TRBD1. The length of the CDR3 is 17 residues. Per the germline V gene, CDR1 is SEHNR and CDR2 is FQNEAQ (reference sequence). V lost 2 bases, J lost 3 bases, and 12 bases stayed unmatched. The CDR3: CASSLRRTGDFHYGYTF. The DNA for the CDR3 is TGTGCCAGCAGCTTAAGGCGGACAGGAGACTTTCACTATGGCTACACCTTC.

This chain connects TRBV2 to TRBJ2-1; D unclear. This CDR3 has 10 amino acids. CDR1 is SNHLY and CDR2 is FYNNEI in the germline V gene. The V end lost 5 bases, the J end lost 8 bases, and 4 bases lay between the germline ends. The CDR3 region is CASSNYEQFF. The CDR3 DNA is TGTGCCAGCAGTAACTATGAGCAGTTCTTC.

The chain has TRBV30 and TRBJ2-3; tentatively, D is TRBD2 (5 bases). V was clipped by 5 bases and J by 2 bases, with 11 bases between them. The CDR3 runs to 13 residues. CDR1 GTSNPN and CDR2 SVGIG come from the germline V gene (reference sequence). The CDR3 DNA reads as TGTGCCTGGGAGCGGCTTTCCACAGATACGCAGTATTTT. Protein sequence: CAWERLSTDTQYF.

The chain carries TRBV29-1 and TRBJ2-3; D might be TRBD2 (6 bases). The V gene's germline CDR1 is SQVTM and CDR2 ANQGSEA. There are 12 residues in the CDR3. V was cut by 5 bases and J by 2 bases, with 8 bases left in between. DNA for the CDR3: TGCAGCGTTTCTAGCGCCACAGATACGCAGTATTTT. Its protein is CSVSSATDTQYF.

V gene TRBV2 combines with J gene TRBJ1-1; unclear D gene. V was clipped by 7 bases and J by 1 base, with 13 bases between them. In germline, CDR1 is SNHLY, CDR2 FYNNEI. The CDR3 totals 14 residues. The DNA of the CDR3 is TGTGCCAGCACCGGAGGAATGTCGAACACTGAAGCTTTCTTT. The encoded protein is CASTGGMSNTEAFF. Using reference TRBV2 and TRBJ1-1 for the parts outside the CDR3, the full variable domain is EPEVTQTPSHQVTQMGQEVILRCVPISNHLYFYWYRQILGQKVEFLVSFYNNEISEKSEIFDDQFSVERPDGSNFTLKIRSTKLEDSAMYFCASTGGMSNTEAFFGQGTRLTVV.

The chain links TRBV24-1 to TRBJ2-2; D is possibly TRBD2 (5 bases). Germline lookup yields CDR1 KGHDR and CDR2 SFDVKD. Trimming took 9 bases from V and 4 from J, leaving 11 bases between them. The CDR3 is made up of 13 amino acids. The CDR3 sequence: CATGPGSTGELFF. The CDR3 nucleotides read TGTGCCACCGGCCCGGGGAGCACCGGGGAGCTGTTTTTT.

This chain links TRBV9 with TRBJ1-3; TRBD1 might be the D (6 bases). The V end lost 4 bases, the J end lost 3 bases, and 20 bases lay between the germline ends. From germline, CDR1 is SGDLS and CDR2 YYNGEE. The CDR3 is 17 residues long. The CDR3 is CASSSPRGGANGNTIYF. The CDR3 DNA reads TGTGCCAGCAGCTCTCCCCGTGGGGGGGCGAATGGAAACACCATATATTTT.

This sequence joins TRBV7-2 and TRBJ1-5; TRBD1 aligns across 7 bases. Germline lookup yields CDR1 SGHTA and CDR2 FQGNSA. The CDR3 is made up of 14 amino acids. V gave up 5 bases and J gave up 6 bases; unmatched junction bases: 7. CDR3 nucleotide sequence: TGTGCCAGCAGCCCTCGACAGGGTGGTCAGCCCCAGCATTTT. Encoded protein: CASSPRQGGQPQHF.

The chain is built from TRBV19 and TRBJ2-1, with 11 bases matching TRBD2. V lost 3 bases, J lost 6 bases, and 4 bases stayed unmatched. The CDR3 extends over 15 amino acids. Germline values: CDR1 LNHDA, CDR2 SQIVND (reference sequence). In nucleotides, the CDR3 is TGTGCCAGTAGTATCTTAGCGGGAGGGGGCAATGAGCAGTTCTTC. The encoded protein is CASSILAGGGNEQFF.

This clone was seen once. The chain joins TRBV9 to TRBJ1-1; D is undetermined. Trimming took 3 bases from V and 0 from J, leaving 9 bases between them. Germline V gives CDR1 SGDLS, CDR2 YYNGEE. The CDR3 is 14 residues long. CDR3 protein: CASSAQVLNTEAFF. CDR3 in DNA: TGTGCCAGCAGCGCCCAGGTATTGAACACTGAAGCTTTCTTT.

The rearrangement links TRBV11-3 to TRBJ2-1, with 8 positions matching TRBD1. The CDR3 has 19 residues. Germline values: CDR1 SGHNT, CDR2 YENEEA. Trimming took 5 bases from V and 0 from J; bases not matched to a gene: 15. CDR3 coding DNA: TGTGCCAGCAGCGGAAGGGGGACAGGACCACTTCCCTCCTACAATGAGCAGTTCTTC. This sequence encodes CASSGRGTGPLPSYNEQFF.